Reported below is one TCR beta chain. This clonotype was seen at least ten times. The target of this receptor is not known. No per-base quality is available; no much larger clone lies one base away. The data originate from a study of T-cell reconstitution after alpha-beta-depleted transplantation in children (dated by TCRdb to the mid-2010s). For context, the study as a whole: Using TCR repertoire profiling, the study quantitatively followed how T-cell immune reconstitution unfolded in children after TCRalphabeta/CD19-depleted allogeneic hematopoietic cell transplantation. Overall results and qualifications from the work: In some patients, the high TCRbeta diversity seen at day 60 was put down to recipient T cells and intrathymic progenitors that had survived conditioning. About two months after transplant, the apparently early recovery of alphabetaT-cell counts reportedly depended on just several hundred clones that had expanded rapidly and came from non-depleted graft cells. Over subsequent months, a decline in hyperexpanded clone frequencies was noted, and after one year, T-cell counts and TCRbeta diversity were mostly ascribed to newly produced T cells.

The sample's treatment or condition label, decoded: allogeneic hematopoietic cell transplantation with graft depleted of TCRalphabeta T cells and CD19 B cells. Transplant recipients were children who received TCRalphabeta/CD19-depleted allogeneic hematopoietic cell grafts. The library was generated by PCR. The sequencer listed for this sample is Illumina HiSeq 2500. TCR libraries were prepared with molecular barcoding, using unique molecular identifiers to normalize TCRbeta repertoire quantification. Using fastp trimming at Q25 and MiXCR clonotype assembly, TCRdb reanalyzed the public sequencing data and kept in-frame beta chains. Each entry is one CDR3 protein sequence, shown with its most common DNA and genes. Recorded for this sample are about 120,000 distinct CDR3 sequences; approximately 22% of them occurred a single time. About 10% of the sample rests with the top ten. Taken from cysteine to phenylalanine, the CDR3 has 15 residues. Only the CDR3 portion is preserved as DNA: 45 bases, with reading frame beginning at the first base. Relative to germline, V is 5 bases shorter and J is 5 bases shorter, with 16 bases between their ends. Via the germline V gene, CDR1 is SGHTA and CDR2 FQGNSA.

The source material was PBMCs, mostly from graft donor cells, sampled 180 days after TCRalphabeta/CD19-depleted stem cell transplant. The chain joins TRBV7-2 to TRBJ1-5; D gene: possibly TRBD1, on 6 matching bases. This sequence was found in a male patient between 2 and 10 years old who had a stem cell transplant for chronic granulomatous disease, so the T cells may come from the graft donor. CDR3 protein: CASSPGAGGYQPQHF. The DNA sequence is given as TGTGCCAGCAGCCCAGGGGCCGGGGGCTATCAGCCCCAGCATTTT.